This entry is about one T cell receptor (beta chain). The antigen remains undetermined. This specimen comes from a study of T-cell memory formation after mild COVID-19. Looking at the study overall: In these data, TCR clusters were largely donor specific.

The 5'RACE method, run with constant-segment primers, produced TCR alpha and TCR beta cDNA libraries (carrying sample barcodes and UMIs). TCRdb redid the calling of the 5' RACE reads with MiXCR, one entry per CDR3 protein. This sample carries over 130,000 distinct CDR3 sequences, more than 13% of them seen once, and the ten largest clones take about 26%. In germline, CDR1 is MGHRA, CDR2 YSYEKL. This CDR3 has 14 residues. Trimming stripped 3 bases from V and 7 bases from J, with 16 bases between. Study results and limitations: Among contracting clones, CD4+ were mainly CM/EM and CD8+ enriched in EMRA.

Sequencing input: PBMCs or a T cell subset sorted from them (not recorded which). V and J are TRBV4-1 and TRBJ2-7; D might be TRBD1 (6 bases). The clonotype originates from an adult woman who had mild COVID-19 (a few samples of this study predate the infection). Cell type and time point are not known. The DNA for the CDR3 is TGCGCCAGCAGCCAGATTGCTACAGGGCGGGAGCAGTACTTC. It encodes CASSQIATGREQYF.